This T cell receptor beta chain was identified in a study of post-analysis software for immune sequencing data. Whole-study results and caveats: Those with multiple sclerosis, the patient group, showed significantly lower normalized Chao1 diversity than controls. F measure showed strong co-clustering of same-batch samples. In patients, TRBV5-6, TRBV5-1 and TRBV20-1 belonged to four or five TRBV segments found more frequently than in controls.

This clonotype has just a few counts. Its antigen remains unidentified. V shed 7 bases and J 8 bases; nucleotides not matched to a gene: 10. This CDR3 has 13 residues. Germline CDR1 and CDR2: SQVTM and ANQGSEA. Every TCR beta cDNA library bore unique molecular identifiers. TCRdb re-called the PCR reads with MiXCR, one entry per CDR3 protein. This table holds about half a million distinct CDR3 sequences, roughly 34% found once. The J gene is TRBJ2-1, the V gene TRBV29-1; TRBD2 matches 8 bases. Source material: blood. This TCR was sampled from a girl under 18 with multiple sclerosis. The DNA of the CDR3 is TGCAGCGGCTCCGGGACTAGTTTGGATGAGCAGTTCTTC. Amino acid sequence: CSGSGTSLDEQFF.